This TCR beta chain was sequenced for a study of T cell repertoires in cytomegalovirus infection. Study details: Shared public TCR beta signatures pointed to both CMV infection and a matching HLA type. Notes on the study in general: There were HLA-C-restricted CMV-specific TCR beta clonotypes dominating the ex vivo response. Cumulative frequency of public TCR beta families picked out carriers of CMV plus the relevant HLA.

The CDR3 totals 12 residues. CDR1 and CDR2 from the germline V gene are SNHLY and FYNNEI. TCRdb processed the reads anew with MiXCR; each CDR3 protein has one entry. The sample yields hundreds of thousands of distinct CDR3 sequences, approximately 31% seen once. Remarks on this clonotype: Its antigen is unidentified. One end of the junction does not line up with germline, which may come from a read error.

The chain has TRBV2 and TRBJ2-3, with TRBD1 matching over 8 bases. The sequence was collected from a human donor in good health (CMV status not recorded). Some clones in this sample may be carry-over from other donors' samples. Material: PBMCs. The CDR3: CARRQGADKQYF. The DNA for the CDR3 is TGTGCCAGAAGGCAGGGGGCAGATAAGCAGTATTTT. Combining the CDR3 with reference TRBV2 and TRBJ2-3 gives the whole variable domain EPEVTQTPSHQVTQMGQEVILRCVPISNHLYFYWYRQILGQKVEFLVSFYNNEISEKSEIFDDQFSVERPDGSNFTLKIRSTKLEDSAMYFCARRQGADKQYFGPGTRLTVL.